This T cell receptor beta chain was found in a study of T cell repertoires in cytomegalovirus infection. Study context: The study used recently identified HLA-C-restricted and well-studied HLA-B-restricted CMV epitopes. Findings and limits, study-wide: Within the response measured ex vivo, HLA-C-restricted CMV-specific TCR beta clonotypes were dominant. The study identified carriers of CMV plus the relevant HLA from cumulative public TCR beta family frequency.

As regards this clonotype: Its antigen is not known. One end of the junction fails to match germline, which may point to a read error.

In TCRdb, the reads were re-called with MiXCR into one record per CDR3 protein. The sample records more than 30,000 distinct CDR3 sequences, 40% to 65% being singletons. CDR3 length: 11 residues. The V gene's germline CDR1 is SGHAT and CDR2 FQNNGV. This material consisted of CD8+ T cells from cultured PBMCs, taken from culture after CMV antigen stimulation. This clonotype was obtained from a human donor in good health (CMV status not recorded). Some clones in this sample may be carry-over from other donors' samples. This chain links TRBV11-2 with TRBJ2-7; TRBD2 might be the D (6 bases). CDR3 loop: CASSLGPSVNF. CDR3 bases: TGTGCCAGCAGCTTAGGTCCTAGCGTAAACTTC.